The subject of this entry is one TCR beta chain. Clones were sequenced by immunoSEQ multiplex PCR, and TCRdb holds only the in-frame ones, with some missing. The sample lists roughly 49,000 clones; around 83% were seen once. This entry comes from a study of blood T cell repertoires in COVID-19. V lost 3 bases, J lost 3 bases, and 8 bases stayed unmatched. This CDR3 contains 16 residues. Germline CDR1 and CDR2: KGHSH and LQKENI. The chain employs TRBV18 and TRBJ2-3; 8 positions agree with TRBD2. The specimen was peripheral blood. The sequence was obtained from a woman of 80 years or more with acute or convalescent COVID-19. DNA of the CDR3: TGTGCCAGCTCACCCACCCGGGGGGGCCTTACAGATACGCAGTATTTT. Amino acids: CASSPTRGGLTDTQYF.